A single sample gave rise to the 7 T cell receptor beta chains below, sequenced in a study of shared clonotypes between healthy human individuals. CD45RO-negative, CCR7-selected cells formed the naive CD8 fraction, which excluded terminally differentiated effector memory CD45RA+ cells. Assay: immunoSEQ multiplex PCR; the TCRdb copy retains only in-frame clones and omits some. Here the sample spans roughly 2.1 million clones, just over 90% being singletons. The sequenced material came from naive CD8+ T cells from PBMCs. The receptors were gathered from a man younger than 35 in good health. Some clones in this sample may be carry-over from other donors' samples.

V gene TRBV28 combines with J gene TRBJ1-2; D is unclear. Trimming took 10 bases from V and 0 from J, leaving 9 bases between them. The CDR3 runs 12 residues. CDR1 MDHEN and CDR2 SYDVKM come from the germline V gene. CDR3 sequence: CATRLPNYGYTF. CDR3 sequence (DNA): TGTGCCACCCGCCTCCCTAACTATGGCTACACCTTC.

The chain recombines TRBV9 with TRBJ1-1; possible D gene TRBD1, 5 bases. Per the germline V gene, CDR1 is SGDLS and CDR2 is YYNGEE. The V end lost 3 bases, the J end lost 0 bases, and 12 bases lay between the germline ends. The CDR3 extends over 15 amino acids. CDR3 DNA: TGTGCCAGCAGCGGACCCTCGGGGGTGAACACTGAAGCTTTCTTT. It translates to CASSGPSGVNTEAFF.

This clone has just one count. The J gene is TRBJ2-3, the V gene TRBV19; tentatively, D is TRBD2 (5 bases). Germline assignment: CDR1 LNHDA and CDR2 SQIVND (reference sequence). Trimming took 0 bases from V and 0 from J, leaving 10 bases between them. The CDR3 consists of 16 residues. CDR3 protein: CASSIDILGSTDTQYF. CDR3 coding DNA: TGTGCCAGTAGTATAGATATACTAGGAAGCACAGATACGCAGTATTTT.

This chain links TRBV6-6 with TRBJ1-5; D ambiguous. Germline V gene data show CDR1 as MNHNY and CDR2 as SVGAGI (reference sequence). V lost 2 bases and J 4 bases, leaving 9 bases between the germline ends. CDR3 length: 14 residues. For the CDR3, the DNA is TGTGCCAGCAGTTACCACAGCGAAAATCAGCCCCAGCATTTT. Its protein is CASSYHSENQPQHF.

This clone was seen once. The chain is built from TRBV4-1 and TRBJ2-7; a weak D match, TRBD2 (6 bases). Germline values: CDR1 MGHRA, CDR2 YSYEKL. The CDR3 consists of 16 residues. The V end lost 0 bases, the J end lost 4 bases, and 16 bases lay between the germline ends. CDR3 DNA sequence: TGCGCCAGCAGCCAAGATAGAGAGGGAGGAAGGTACGAGCAGTACTTC. Its translation is CASSQDREGGRYEQYF.

V usage is TRBV28 and J usage is TRBJ1-1, with 8 bases lining up with TRBD1. CDR3 length: 14 residues. V was pared by 2 bases and J by 5 bases, with 4 bases of the junction left unmatched. Germline V lookup: CDR1 MDHEN, CDR2 SYDVKM. CDR3 sequence: CASSLTTGGTEAFF. CDR3 sequence (DNA): TGTGCCAGCAGTTTAACCACAGGGGGAACTGAAGCTTTCTTT.

This chain links TRBV5-6 with TRBJ2-7, with a weak D call TRBD1 (6 bases). CDR1 and CDR2 (germline): SGHDT, YYEEEE. The CDR3 contains 16 residues. V lost 0 bases and J lost 4, with 17 bases in between. This chain's CDR3 is CASSLVAKGVSYEQYF. In DNA, the CDR3 is TGTGCCAGCAGCTTGGTGGCTAAGGGGGTTTCGTACGAGCAGTACTTC. The full variable domain, its missing parts supplied by reference TRBV5-6 and TRBJ2-7, is DAGVTQSPTHLIKTRGQQVTLRCSPKSGHDTVSWYQQALGQGPQFIFQYYEEEERQRGNFPDRFSGHQFPNYSSELNVNALLLGDSALYLCASSLVAKGVSYEQYFGPGTRLTVT.